A single sample is the source of the 21 T cell receptor beta chains below, sequenced in a study of cytomegalovirus exposure and HLA in healthy donors. It was with 60 Vbeta and 13 Jbeta primers that the PCR ran. Some clones are missing from TCRdb's copy, which holds only in-frame ones; the method was immunoSEQ multiplex PCR. This table holds some 110,000 clones. The sequenced sample was PBMCs. The receptors here all came from a man aged 25 to 45 in good health and CMV-seronegative.

The V and J genes are TRBV9 and TRBJ1-2, with 10 nucleotides matching TRBD1. From germline, CDR1 is SGDLS and CDR2 YYNGEE. The V and J ends lost 0 bases and 1 base, in that order; junction bases with no gene match: 6. The CDR3 length is 17 residues. As DNA, the CDR3 is TGTGCCAGCAGCGTAGAGCCCCGGGACAGGGGTAACTATGGCTACACCTTC. This sequence encodes CASSVEPRDRGNYGYTF. Supplemented by reference TRBV9 and TRBJ1-2, the full variable domain reads DSGVTQTPKHLITATGQRVTLRCSPRSGDLSVYWYQQSLDQGLQFLIQYYNGEERAKGNILERFSAQQFPDLHSELNLSSLELGDSALYFCASSVEPRDRGNYGYTFGSGTRLTVV.

The V call is TRBV10-3, the J call TRBJ2-1; maybe TRBD1 (8 bases). V was cut by 5 bases and J by 5 bases, with 16 bases left in between. Germline V gene data show CDR1 as ENHRY and CDR2 as SYGVKD. There are 15 residues in the CDR3. The CDR3 DNA follows: TGTGCCATCAGTACTGGACAGGGAGGGGACAATGAGCAGTTCTTC. Translation gives CAISTGQGGDNEQFF.

The V call is TRBV11-2, the J call TRBJ1-2, with D possibly being TRBD1 (5 bases). The CDR3 covers 15 residues. The germline V gene encodes CDR1 SGHAT and CDR2 FQNNGV. Trimming took 0 bases from V and 3 from J, leaving 11 bases between them. The CDR3 sequence is CASSLDRAVDYGYTF. Written as DNA, the CDR3 is TGTGCCAGCAGCTTAGACAGGGCTGTGGACTATGGCTACACCTTC.

J is TRBJ2-1 and V is TRBV2; 12 bases map to TRBD2. Trimming took 8 bases from V and 3 from J; bases not matched to a gene: 8. Germline CDR1 reads SNHLY; CDR2 reads FYNNEI. This CDR3 has 16 amino acids. As DNA, the CDR3 is TGTGCCAGCGAGGCTAGCGGGGGGGGTAACTACAATGAGCAGTTCTTC. Translating gives CASEASGGGNYNEQFF. Full variable domain (missing parts from reference TRBV2 and TRBJ2-1): EPEVTQTPSHQVTQMGQEVILRCVPISNHLYFYWYRQILGQKVEFLVSFYNNEISEKSEIFDDQFSVERPDGSNFTLKIRSTKLEDSAMYFCASEASGGGNYNEQFFGPGTRLTVL.

The chain carries TRBV6-1 and TRBJ1-1; a possible D gene is TRBD1 (6 bases). The CDR3 sequence is 12 residues long. The germline V gene encodes CDR1 MNHNS and CDR2 SASEGT. V shed 6 bases and J shed 6 bases, with 11 bases lying between them. The CDR3 reads CASRQGTPEAFF. The CDR3 nucleotides are TGTGCCAGCAGACAGGGTACCCCTGAAGCTTTCTTT.

The chain uses TRBV7-2 and TRBJ2-5; 9 positions agree with TRBD2. J gave up 5 bases and V 5 bases, and 12 bases lay outside the gene matches. This CDR3 has 16 residues. From germline, CDR1 is SGHTA and CDR2 FQGNSA. The CDR3 reads CASSPPGGRGGETQYF. The CDR3 nucleotides read TGTGCCAGCAGCCCCCCCGGGGGGCGGGGGGGCGAGACCCAGTACTTC.

The V and J genes are TRBV2 and TRBJ2-7; D gene uncertain. Looked up from germline, CDR1 is SNHLY and CDR2 is FYNNEI. The CDR3 has 14 residues. V was pared by 2 bases and J by 1 base, with 9 bases between. The CDR3 spells CASSEQQVSYEQYF. CDR3 nucleotide sequence: TGTGCCAGCAGTGAACAGCAGGTATCCTACGAGCAGTACTTC.

The V and J genes are TRBV6-1 and TRBJ2-3; 14 bases agree with TRBD2. Germline V gene sequence: CDR1 MNHNS, CDR2 SASEGT. The CDR3 covers 15 residues. Trimming took 4 bases from V and 5 from J; bases not matched to a gene: 2. CDR3 loop: CASSGTSGGLDTQYF. CDR3 sequence (DNA): TGTGCCAGCAGTGGGACTAGCGGGGGGTTAGATACGCAGTATTTT.

The rearrangement joins TRBV6-1 to TRBJ2-5; 11 bases fit TRBD2. V lost 6 bases, J lost 0 bases, and 0 bases stayed unmatched. The germline gives CDR1 MNHNS, CDR2 SASEGT. CDR3 length: 14 residues. The CDR3, as DNA: TGTGCCAGCAGACTAGCGGGGGACCAAGAGACCCAGTACTTC. This codes for CASRLAGDQETQYF.

The CDR3 DNA is TGTGCCAGCAGTTTAGGAAGTAGCGGGGGGTACCAAGAGACCCAGTACTTC. It codes for CASSLGSSGGYQETQYF. The V gene is TRBV27, the J gene TRBJ2-5, with TRBD2 identical over 10 bases. This CDR3 has 17 amino acids. Germline V gene data show CDR1 as MNHEY and CDR2 as SMNVEV (reference sequence). The V segment lost 2 bases and the J segment 0 bases; nucleotides outside the gene matches: 6.

The V gene is TRBV5-6, the J gene TRBJ2-5; D is possibly TRBD2 (6 bases). The V gene's germline CDR1 is SGHDT and CDR2 YYEEEE. The CDR3 is made up of 14 amino acids. Deletions cut 4 bases from V and 1 base from J, with 11 bases between. CDR3: CASSRLAPQETQYF. The CDR3 DNA reads as TGTGCCAGCAGCCGCCTAGCGCCCCAAGAGACCCAGTACTTC.

DNA of the CDR3: TGTGCCAGCAGCAACTTCGGAGGGGGCAGGAGGAATGAGCAGTTCTTC. It translates to CASSNFGGGRRNEQFF. V gene TRBV7-9 combines with J gene TRBJ2-1, with D perhaps TRBD1 (7 bases). CDR3 length equals 16 residues. Germline V gene data show CDR1 as SEHNR and CDR2 as FQNEAQ (reference sequence). The V gene lost 5 bases and the J gene lost 7 bases, with 21 bases spanning the gap.

The V and J genes are TRBV7-3 and TRBJ2-1; a weak D match, TRBD2 (8 bases). The germline gives CDR1 SGHTA, CDR2 FQGTGA. This CDR3 comprises 16 residues. V gave up 2 bases and J gave up 8 bases, with 19 bases separating them. The CDR3 nucleotides read TGTGCCAGCAGCTTATCCAGGGGGACTAGTAACCATGAGCAGTTCTTC. Residues: CASSLSRGTSNHEQFF.

This rearrangement joins TRBV6-5 to TRBJ2-1; perhaps TRBD2 as D (5 bases). V was trimmed by 0 bases and J by 7 bases, leaving 10 bases between them. This CDR3 region has 14 residues. Germline values: CDR1 MNHEY, CDR2 SVGAGI. CDR3 nucleotides: TGTGCCAGCAGTTACTCGAGGGCGGAAAATGAGCAGTTCTTC. Protein sequence: CASSYSRAENEQFF.

The chain links TRBV12-5 to TRBJ2-1, with 8 bases that match TRBD2. This CDR3 has 16 amino acids. Germline loops: CDR1 LGHNT, CDR2 FRNRAP. The J segment lost 7 bases and the V segment lost 0 bases, leaving 8 bases of the junction unmatched. The CDR3 DNA reads TGTGCTAGTGGTTTGGTACAGGGCGGGGGGATGAATGAGCAGTTCTTC. Residues: CASGLVQGGGMNEQFF.

This chain links TRBV11-2 with TRBJ1-1; no clear D gene. The CDR3 runs to 12 residues. Trimming cost V 5 bases and J 1 base, with 5 bases left between them. CDR1 is SGHAT, CDR2 FQNNGV, per germline. The CDR3 spells CASSPGNTEAFF. The CDR3 coding sequence is TGTGCCAGCAGCCCAGGGAACACTGAAGCTTTCTTT.

The J gene is TRBJ2-5, the V gene TRBV4-3; TRBD1 matches at 7 bases. Germline V gene lookup returns CDR1 LGHNA and CDR2 YSLEER. This CDR3 contains 15 residues. Unmatched junction bases numbered 2, after V lost 1 base and J lost 0 bases. The chain's CDR3 is CASSQVGTDQETQYF. DNA for the CDR3: TGCGCCAGCAGCCAAGTAGGGACAGACCAAGAGACCCAGTACTTC.

V is TRBV4-2 and J is TRBJ2-5; a possible D gene is TRBD2 (6 bases). Trimming shortened V by 0 bases and J by 3 bases, and 11 bases separated the two germline ends. CDR1 LGHNA and CDR2 YNFKEQ come from the germline V gene. The CDR3 is 15 amino acids. CDR3 protein: CASSQDIGGEETQYF. CDR3 nucleotide sequence: TGTGCCAGCAGCCAAGATATAGGCGGGGAAGAGACCCAGTACTTC.

V gene TRBV5-6 combines with J gene TRBJ2-5; 11 bases fit TRBD2. The CDR3 has 14 residues. Germline CDR1 is SGHDT and CDR2 is YYEEEE. V gave up 2 bases and J gave up 3 bases; unmatched junction bases: 0. The CDR3 here is CASSLLAGEETQYF. The CDR3, as DNA: TGTGCCAGCAGCTTACTAGCGGGGGAAGAGACCCAGTACTTC.

The chain joins TRBV29-1 to TRBJ2-3; a possible D gene is TRBD2 (7 bases). This CDR3 region has 13 residues. The germline CDR1 and CDR2 sequences are SQVTM and ANQGSEA. The germline V and J ends were trimmed by 6 bases and 4 bases, with 14 bases remaining between them. In nucleotides, the CDR3 is TGCAGCGTAGCACTGGGGGGGCCAGATACGCAGTATTTT. Its protein is CSVALGGPDTQYF.

The V gene is TRBV5-6, the J gene TRBJ2-2; 10 positions agree with TRBD1. The ends lost 1 base at V and 1 base at J; junction bases unmatched: 7. The germline gives CDR1 SGHDT, CDR2 YYEEEE. CDR3 length equals 18 residues. The CDR3 region has the DNA TGTGCCAGCAGCTTGAGGGGACAGGGGATGGGGAACACCGGGGAGCTGTTTTTT. Translation gives CASSLRGQGMGNTGELFF. Filled out from reference TRBV5-6 and TRBJ2-2, the complete variable domain reads DAGVTQSPTHLIKTRGQQVTLRCSPKSGHDTVSWYQQALGQGPQFIFQYYEEEERQRGNFPDRFSGHQFPNYSSELNVNALLLGDSALYLCASSLRGQGMGNTGELFFGEGSRLTVL.